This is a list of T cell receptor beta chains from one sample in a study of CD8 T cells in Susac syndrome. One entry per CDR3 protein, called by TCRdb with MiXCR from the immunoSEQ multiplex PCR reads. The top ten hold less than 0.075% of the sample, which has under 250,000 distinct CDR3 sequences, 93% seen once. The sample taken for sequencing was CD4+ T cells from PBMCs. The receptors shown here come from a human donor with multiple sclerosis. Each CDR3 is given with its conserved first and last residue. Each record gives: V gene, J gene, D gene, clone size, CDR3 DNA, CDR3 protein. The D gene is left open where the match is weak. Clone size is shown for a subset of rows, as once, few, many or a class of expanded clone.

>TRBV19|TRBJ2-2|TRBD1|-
TGTGCCAGTAGCCTCGACAGGGCCACCGGGGAGCTGTTTTTT
CASSLDRATGELFF
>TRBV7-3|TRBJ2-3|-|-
TGTGCCAGCAGCAAGGGCCGTCACCAAGATACGCAGTATTTT
CASSKGRHQDTQYF
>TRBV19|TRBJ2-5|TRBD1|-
TGTGCCAGTAGTATAGTCCAGACAGGGGGCAGCGAGACCCAGTACTTC
CASSIVQTGGSETQYF
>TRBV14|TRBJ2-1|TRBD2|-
TGTGCCAGCAGCCGCCCGGTCCGGGACTACACTGACAATGAGCAGTTCTTC
CASSRPVRDYTDNEQFF
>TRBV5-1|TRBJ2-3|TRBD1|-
TGCGCCAGCAGCTTGAGCGGGACAGGGGGCACAGATACGCAGTATTTT
CASSLSGTGGTDTQYF
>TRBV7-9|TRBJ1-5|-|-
TGTGCCAGCAGCTCCTTAAATCAGCCCCAGCATTTT
CASSSLNQPQHF
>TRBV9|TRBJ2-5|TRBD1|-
TGTGCCAGCAGCTCCCACCGGGACAGGGTAGCCGCAAGGGAGACCCAGTACTTC
CASSSHRDRVAARETQYF
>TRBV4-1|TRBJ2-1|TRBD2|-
TGCGCCAGCAGCCATCCCAAATTTAGCGGGAGATCGAATGAGCAGTTCTTC
CASSHPKFSGRSNEQFF
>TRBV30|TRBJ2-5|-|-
TGTGCCTTCAATTTAGGGGAGACCCAGTACTTC
CAFNLGETQYF
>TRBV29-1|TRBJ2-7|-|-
TGCAGCGTGGACATTGTTGACGAGCAGTACTTC
CSVDIVDEQYF
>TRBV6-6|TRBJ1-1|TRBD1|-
TGTGCCAGCACCGGACAGGGTTCGGGGCACACTGAAGCTTTCTTT
CASTGQGSGHTEAFF
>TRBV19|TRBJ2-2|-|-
TGTGCCAGTAGTCCACGGAACACCGGGGAGCTGTTTTTT
CASSPRNTGELFF
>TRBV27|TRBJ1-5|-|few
TGTGCCAGCAGTTATTCAGGGGCAGGGCAGCCCCAGCATTTT
CASSYSGAGQPQHF
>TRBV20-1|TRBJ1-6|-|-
TGCAGTGCTAGTTTGAGACAGGTTAATTCACCCCTCCACTTT
CSASLRQVNSPLHF
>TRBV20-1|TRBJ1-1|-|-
TGCAGTGCTAGAGATTTGGATGGAGCTTTCTTT
CSARDLDGAFF
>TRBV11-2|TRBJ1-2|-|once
TGTGCCAGCAGCCCGAGCGGGGGTATCTATGGCTACACCTTC
CASSPSGGIYGYTF
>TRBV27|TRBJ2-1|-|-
TGTGCCAGCAGTTTAAGTACCTACAATGAGCAGTTCTTC
CASSLSTYNEQFF